The 10 T cell receptor beta chains listed next were all sequenced from one sample in a study of blood T cell repertoires in COVID-19. The assay was immunoSEQ multiplex PCR, and TCRdb's table has in-frame clones only and misses some. The sample shows about 150,000 clones, around nine tenths of them seen only once. The sample was peripheral blood. Receptors were obtained from a man aged 60 to 75 with active or convalescent COVID-19.

Here the CDR3 reads CASSFVQGSGFIYEQYF. The CDR3 bases are TGTGCCAGCAGCTTCGTCCAGGGGTCAGGTTTCATCTACGAGCAGTACTTC. The V and J genes are TRBV5-5 and TRBJ2-7; tentative D call: TRBD1 (6 bases). The germline V and J ends were trimmed by 2 bases and 3 bases, with 21 bases remaining between them. Looked up from germline, CDR1 is SGHKS and CDR2 is YYEKEE (reference sequence). The CDR3 extends over 17 amino acids.

J is TRBJ2-1 and V is TRBV7-2, with 8 bases that match TRBD2. Germline V gene data show CDR1 as SGHTA and CDR2 as FQGNSA. CDR3 length equals 15 residues. V dropped 1 base and J dropped 7; count of bases not matched to a gene: 6. The CDR3 coding sequence is TGTGCCAGCAGCTTAGGGACTAGCATGGCGAATGAGCAGTTCTTC. The encoded protein is CASSLGTSMANEQFF.

This clone has just one count. The DNA for the CDR3 is TGTGCCAGCAGCCAGGAGGCGGGCGGGGAGCTGTTTTTT. The encoded protein is CASSQEAGGELFF. The chain has TRBV9 and TRBJ2-2; weak D call: TRBD2 (5 bases). This CDR3 is built from 13 residues. V was trimmed by 4 bases and J by 7 bases, leaving 11 bases between them. The germline gives CDR1 SGDLS, CDR2 YYNGEE.

This chain links TRBV2 with TRBJ1-5; TRBD1 matches at 7 bases. This CDR3 contains 14 residues. V was clipped by 6 bases and J by 6 bases; unmatched bases: 8. CDR1 SNHLY and CDR2 FYNNEI come from the germline V gene. CDR3 protein: CASRGTADSQPQHF. CDR3 sequence (DNA): TGTGCCAGCAGGGGGACAGCGGATAGTCAGCCCCAGCATTTT. The full variable domain, completed using reference TRBV2 and TRBJ1-5, is EPEVTQTPSHQVTQMGQEVILRCVPISNHLYFYWYRQILGQKVEFLVSFYNNEISEKSEIFDDQFSVERPDGSNFTLKIRSTKLEDSAMYFCASRGTADSQPQHFGDGTRLSIL.

The chain is built from TRBV2 and TRBJ2-3, with 7 nucleotides matching TRBD2. Germline trimming cut 6 bases from V and 0 bases from J; bases unmatched to any gene: 9. Germline CDR1 and CDR2: SNHLY and FYNNEI. CDR3 length: 16 residues. The DNA for the CDR3 is TGTGCCAGCAGAAGCTATCGGGGGGTTAGCACAGATACGCAGTATTTT. This gives the protein CASRSYRGVSTDTQYF.

This chain joins TRBV9 and TRBJ2-7; 11 nucleotides align to TRBD2. V gave up 3 bases and J gave up 4 bases; unmatched junction bases: 3. CDR1 is SGDLS, CDR2 YYNGEE, per germline. This CDR3 region has 14 residues. This chain's CDR3 is CASSDTSGGYEQYF. The CDR3 DNA is TGTGCCAGCAGCGACACTAGCGGGGGTTACGAGCAGTACTTC.

This clone was observed a few times. The rearrangement joins TRBV5-1 to TRBJ2-7; D perhaps matches TRBD1 (5 bases). V lost 0 bases, J lost 5 bases, and 9 bases lay in between. The CDR3 covers 13 residues. Per germline, CDR1 SGHRS and CDR2 YFSETQ. The CDR3: CASSLVVGHEQYF. Written as DNA, the CDR3 is TGCGCCAGCAGCTTGGTGGTGGGGCACGAGCAGTACTTC.

This clone was found once. This chain links TRBV6-4 with TRBJ2-5; 9 positions agree with TRBD2. The ends lost 7 bases at V and 3 bases at J; junction bases unmatched: 0. Germline V gives CDR1 MRHNA, CDR2 SNTAGT. The CDR3 consists of 12 residues. CDR3 region: CASKREEETQYF. The CDR3 DNA sequence: TGTGCCAGCAAGCGGGAGGAAGAGACCCAGTACTTC.

J is TRBJ1-4 and V is TRBV6-5, with 9 bases fitting TRBD1. Germline V gene lookup returns CDR1 MNHEY and CDR2 SVGAGI. The CDR3 is 15 amino acids. Germline trimming cut 6 bases from V and 3 bases from J; bases unmatched to any gene: 5. In DNA form, the CDR3 reads TGTGCCAGCAGGACAGGGGGTCTTTCTAATGAAAAACTGTTTTTT. Translating gives CASRTGGLSNEKLFF.

This clone has just a few counts. This chain uses TRBV28 with TRBJ1-4; TRBD1 agrees at 8 bases. There are 14 residues in the CDR3. Unmatched junction bases numbered 6, after V lost 4 bases and J lost 8 bases. Per germline, CDR1 MDHEN and CDR2 SYDVKM. The CDR3, as DNA: TGTGCCAGCAGTTACGACAGGGGAGCGGAAAAACTGTTTTTT. It yields the protein CASSYDRGAEKLFF.